This TCR beta chain was found in a study of blood T cell repertoires in COVID-19. Looking at the study overall: Italy, Spain and the United States were the sources of the convalescent and acute COVID-19 samples. The analysed material was cDNA or gDNA that came from T cells, B-cell-depleted T cells, or PBMCs.

Authors' analysis steps: Cell counts per sample came from amplifying reference gene primers. Some clones are missing from TCRdb's copy, which holds only in-frame ones; the method was immunoSEQ multiplex PCR. For V, J and clone size, that table is used; D and trimming come from the DNA. The sample contains roughly 280,000 clones, approximately 87% of which appear only once. This clone has only one observation. Source material: peripheral blood. The TCR comes from a man in his 60s who had recovered from COVID-19.

The DNA of the CDR3 is TGTGCCAGCAGTGAAGAGGGGGAAATAAGAACCGGGGAGCTGTTTTTT. Protein product: CASSEEGEIRTGELFF. This sequence joins TRBV6-1 and TRBJ2-2; D possibly corresponds to TRBD1 (6 bases). The germline CDR1 and CDR2 sequences are MNHNS and SASEGT. V was shortened by 1 base and J by 5 bases, with 14 bases between the two germline ends. The CDR3 sequence is 16 residues long.